These 10 T cell receptor beta chains were all obtained from the same sample, sequenced in a study of regulatory T cells in long-lasting Graves disease. With iRepertoire HTBI primers and Arm-PCR of CDR3 regions, TCR beta libraries were built. In TCRdb, the multiplex PCR reads were re-called with MiXCR into one record per CDR3 protein. The data contain fewer than 450,000 distinct CDR3 sequences, 15% of them seen just once; the ten biggest clones take up approximately 7.8%. Time point specified: newly diagnosed GD, antithyroid drugs for less than 3 months. With RNA extracted from PBMCs as input, the TCR library was made. The same data also contributed to another study, on T cells in Graves' hyperthyroidism and ophthalmopathy.

The source material was peripheral blood mononuclear cells (PBMCs), sampled at new diagnosis, from a patient treated with antithyroid drugs. These receptor sequences come from a woman between 35 and 50 years old with Graves disease.

This clonotype was recorded many times. The gene calls are TRBV28 and TRBJ2-3; possible D gene TRBD2, 6 bases. V gave up 2 bases and J gave up 7 bases, with 10 bases separating them. CDR3 size: 13 residues. Looked up from germline, CDR1 is MDHEN and CDR2 is SYDVKM. CDR3 nucleotide sequence: TGTGCCAGCAGTTTAGGGGACTCACATACGCAGTATTTT. Translating gives CASSLGDSHTQYF.

This clonotype was found many times. The chain couples TRBV5-5 to TRBJ2-2; 12 bases match TRBD2. J gave up 6 bases and V 3 bases, and 6 bases lay outside the gene matches. Germline CDR1 reads SGHKS; CDR2 reads YYEKEE (reference sequence). The CDR3 sequence is 16 residues long. CDR3: CASSSPLAGGAGELFF. Here the CDR3 DNA reads TGTGCCAGCAGCTCCCCTCTAGCGGGAGGGGCCGGGGAGCTGTTTTTT.

This clonotype has a count of ten or more. This chain connects TRBV12-3 or TRBV12-4 to TRBJ1-1; D gene ambiguous. Trimming removed 3 bases from V and 2 bases from J, with 7 bases in between. CDR3 length: 13 residues. The CDR3 protein is CASSFGENTEAFF. The CDR3 nucleotides are TGTGCCAGCAGTTTTGGGGAAAACACTGAAGCTTTCTTT.

Details on this clonotype: Since a much larger clone is just one base distant, this may be a read error. It is likely a read error, because the conserved phenylalanine at the end of the CDR3 is missing. The genes are TRBV20-1 and TRBJ2-7, with 11 bases identical to TRBD1. The CDR3 contains 14 residues. Germline V lookup: CDR1 DFQATT, CDR2 SNEGSKA (reference sequence). The V gene end was trimmed by 5 bases and the J gene end by 3 bases; junction bases not matched to a gene: 6. Here the CDR3 reads CSAEPGQGGYEQYL. In nucleotides, the CDR3 is TGCAGTGCTGAACCGGGACAGGGGGGCTACGAGCAGTACCTC.

The rearrangement uses TRBV12-3 or TRBV12-4 and TRBJ2-3; 10 bases map to TRBD2. With V trimmed by 5 bases and J by 5 bases, 10 bases remained unmatched. The CDR3 extends over 16 amino acids. As DNA, the CDR3 is TGTGCCAGCAGTCCATCAGCGGGAGGGCGGAGAGATACGCAGTATTTT. Translating gives CASSPSAGGRRDTQYF.

This clonotype has a count of ten or more. This rearrangement joins TRBV28 to TRBJ2-1; a weak D match, TRBD2 (5 bases). Between the trimmed V and J ends, which lost 8 bases and 0 bases, there was a span of 14 bases. Germline V gene sequence: CDR1 MDHEN, CDR2 SYDVKM. This CDR3 contains 15 residues. CDR3: CASSPGLSSYNEQFF. The CDR3 DNA reads TGTGCCAGCTCCCCGGGATTATCCTCCTACAATGAGCAGTTCTTC.

This clonotype appeared many times. The chain uses TRBV12-3 or TRBV12-4 and TRBJ2-7; TRBD1 might be the D (6 bases). The CDR3 has 14 amino acids. Trimming removed 5 bases at V and 5 bases at J, with 16 bases between. This CDR3 reads CASSEQGPQDEQYF. CDR3 sequence (DNA): TGTGCCAGCAGTGAACAGGGACCCCAGGACGAGCAGTACTTC.

This clonotype was detected many times. V gene TRBV5-1 combines with J gene TRBJ2-2, with D unclear. This CDR3 contains 14 residues. Germline assignment: CDR1 SGHRS and CDR2 YFSETQ. V dropped 3 bases and J dropped 4 bases, with 10 bases sitting between them. CDR3: CASSSGRVTGELFF. In DNA, the CDR3 is TGCGCCAGCAGCTCCGGACGAGTCACCGGGGAGCTGTTTTTT.

This clonotype occurred a few times. The chain recombines TRBV12-3 or TRBV12-4 with TRBJ1-3, with D unresolved. The V and J ends lost 5 bases and 4 bases respectively, with 12 bases between them. This CDR3 is 14 amino acids long. CDR3 nucleotides: TGTGCCAGCAGTAATCAGCCGACCGGAAACACCATATATTTT. Its protein product is CASSNQPTGNTIYF.

This clonotype was recorded at least ten times. This sequence joins TRBV11-2 and TRBJ2-1; no clear D. V lost 0 bases and J 9 bases, leaving 9 bases between the germline ends. Germline-derived CDR1 and CDR2 are SGHAT and FQNNGV. The CDR3 totals 13 residues. The CDR3 loop is CASSLDPRGEQFF. The CDR3 DNA reads TGTGCCAGCAGCTTAGACCCCCGCGGTGAGCAGTTCTTC.